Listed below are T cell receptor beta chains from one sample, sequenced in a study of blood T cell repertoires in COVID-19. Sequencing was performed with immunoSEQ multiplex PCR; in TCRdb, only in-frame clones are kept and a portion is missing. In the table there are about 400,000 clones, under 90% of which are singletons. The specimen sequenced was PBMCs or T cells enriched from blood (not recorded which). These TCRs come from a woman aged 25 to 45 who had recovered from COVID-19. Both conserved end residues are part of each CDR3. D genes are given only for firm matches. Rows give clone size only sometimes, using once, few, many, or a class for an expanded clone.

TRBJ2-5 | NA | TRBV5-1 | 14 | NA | CASSLVGAQETQYF | TGCGCCAGCAGCTTGGTTGGGGCCCAAGAGACCCAGTACTTC
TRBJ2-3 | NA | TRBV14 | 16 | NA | CASSQDAPRFTDTQYF | TGTGCCAGCAGCCAAGATGCGCCTCGGTTTACAGATACGCAGTATTTT
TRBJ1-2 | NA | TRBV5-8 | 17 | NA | CASSFPDSRTLRYGYTF | TGTGCCAGCAGCTTCCCGGACAGTCGGACCCTTCGATATGGCTACACCTTC
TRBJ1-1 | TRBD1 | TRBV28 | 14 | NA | CASSLSGGGTEAFF | TGTGCCAGCAGTTTGTCAGGGGGAGGCACTGAAGCTTTCTTT
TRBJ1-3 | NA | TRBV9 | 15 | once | CASSVGPGSGNTIYF | TGTGCCAGCAGCGTAGGGCCCGGGTCTGGAAACACCATATATTTT
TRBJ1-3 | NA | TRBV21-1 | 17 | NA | CASSKASYGGTGNTIYF | TGTGCCAGCAGCAAAGCTTCATACGGGGGAACTGGAAACACCATATATTTT
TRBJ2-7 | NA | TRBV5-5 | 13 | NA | CASSLGQIYEQYF | TGTGCCAGCAGCTTGGGGCAGATCTACGAGCAGTACTTC
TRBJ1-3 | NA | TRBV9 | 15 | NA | CASSVGDISGNTIYF | TGTGCCAGCAGCGTAGGAGACATCTCTGGAAACACCATATATTTT
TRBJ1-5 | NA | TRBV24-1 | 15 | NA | CATRRGAGLNQPQHF | TGTGCCACCCGACGGGGGGCAGGACTGAATCAGCCCCAGCATTTT
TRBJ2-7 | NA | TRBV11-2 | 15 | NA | CASSLGGEVVAEQYF | TGTGCCAGCAGCTTAGGAGGCGAGGTCGTAGCCGAGCAGTACTTC
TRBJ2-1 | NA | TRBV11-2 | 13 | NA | CASSLAGPDEQFF | TGTGCCAGCAGCTTGGCGGGGCCAGATGAGCAGTTCTTC
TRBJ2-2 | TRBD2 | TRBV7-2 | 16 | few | CASSMQTSLITGELFF | TGTGCCAGCAGCATGCAGACTAGCTTGATCACCGGGGAGCTGTTTTTT
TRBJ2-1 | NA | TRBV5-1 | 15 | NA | CASSLISGSYNEQFF | TGCGCCAGCAGCTTGATAAGCGGCTCCTACAATGAGCAGTTCTTC
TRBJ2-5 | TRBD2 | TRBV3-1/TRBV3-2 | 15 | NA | CASSQGTSGGETQYF | TGTGCCAGCAGCCAAGGGACTAGCGGGGGAGAGACCCAGTACTTC
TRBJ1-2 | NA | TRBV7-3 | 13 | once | CASSGTGGGGYTF | TGTGCCAGCAGCGGGACGGGGGGCGGTGGCTACACCTTC
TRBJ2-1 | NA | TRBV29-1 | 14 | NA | CSVVDGNVYNEQFF | TGCAGCGTTGTGGACGGGAACGTATACAATGAGCAGTTCTTC
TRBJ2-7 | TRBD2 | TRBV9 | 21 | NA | CASSRQPDSGLAGGPGYEQYF | TGTGCCAGCAGCAGACAACCTGATTCGGGACTAGCGGGGGGGCCGGGCTACGAGCAGTACTTC
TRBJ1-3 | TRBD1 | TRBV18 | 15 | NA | CASSPPTGAGNTIYF | TGTGCCAGCTCACCTCCGACAGGGGCTGGAAACACCATATATTTT
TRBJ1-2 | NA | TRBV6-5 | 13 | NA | CASSIQGRDGYTF | TGTGCCAGCAGTATACAGGGACGCGATGGCTACACCTTC
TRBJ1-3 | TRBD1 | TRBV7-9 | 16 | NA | CASSLDLTGSGNTIYF | TGTGCCAGCAGCCTCGATCTGACAGGGTCAGGAAACACCATATATTTT
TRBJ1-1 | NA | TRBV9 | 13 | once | CASKPSMNTEAFF | TGTGCCAGCAAGCCCTCAATGAACACTGAAGCTTTCTTT
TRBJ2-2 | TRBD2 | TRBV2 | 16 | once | CASSGGTSGGTGELFF | TGTGCCAGCAGCGGAGGGACTAGCGGAGGCACCGGGGAGCTGTTTTTT
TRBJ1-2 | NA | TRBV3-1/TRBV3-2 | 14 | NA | CASSQTERRGGYTF | TGTGCCAGCAGCCAAACAGAGCGTAGGGGAGGCTACACCTTC
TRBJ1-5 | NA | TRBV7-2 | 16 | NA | CASSSRGGLYNQPQHF | TGTGCCAGCAGCTCGCGGGGGGGGCTGTACAATCAGCCCCAGCATTTT
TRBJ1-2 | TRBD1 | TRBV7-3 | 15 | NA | CASSLNSAGGFGYTF | TGTGCCAGCAGCTTAAATTCGGCAGGGGGCTTTGGCTACACCTTC
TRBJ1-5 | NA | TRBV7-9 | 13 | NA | CASSSQGNQPQHF | TGTGCCAGCAGCTCCCAGGGGAACCAGCCCCAGCATTTT
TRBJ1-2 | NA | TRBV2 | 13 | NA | CASSASANYGYTF | TGTGCCAGCAGTGCTTCAGCGAACTATGGCTACACCTTC
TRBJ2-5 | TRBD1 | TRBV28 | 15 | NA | CASSLPGGVLETQYF | TGTGCCAGCAGTTTGCCAGGGGGTGTTTTGGAGACCCAGTACTTC
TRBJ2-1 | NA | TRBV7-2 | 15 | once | CASSLTQQAGNEQFF | TGTGCCAGCAGCTTGACCCAGCAGGCAGGCAATGAGCAGTTCTTC
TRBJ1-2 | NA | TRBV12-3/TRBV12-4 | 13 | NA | CASSLGTRVGYTF | TGTGCCAGCAGTTTAGGTACCCGGGTCGGCTACACCTTC
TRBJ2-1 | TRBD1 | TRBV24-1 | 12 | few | CATSDSGQGEFF | TGTGCCACCAGTGATTCGGGACAGGGCGAGTTCTTC
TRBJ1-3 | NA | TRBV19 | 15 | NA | CASTRGGTSGNTIYF | TGTGCCAGTACCCGCGGGGGCACCTCTGGAAACACCATATATTTT
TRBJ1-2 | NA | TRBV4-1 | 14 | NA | CASSLGVASYGYTF | TGCGCCAGCAGCCTGGGAGTAGCCTCCTATGGCTACACCTTC
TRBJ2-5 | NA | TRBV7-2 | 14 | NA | CASSLVRGQETQYF | TGTGCCAGCAGCTTAGTTCGGGGGCAAGAGACCCAGTACTTC
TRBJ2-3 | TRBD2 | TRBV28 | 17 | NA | CASPPGPLAGDTDTQYF | TGTGCCAGCCCTCCGGGGCCACTAGCGGGGGACACAGATACGCAGTATTTT
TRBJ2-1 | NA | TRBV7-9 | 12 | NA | CASSFRGYEQFF | TGTGCCAGCAGCTTTAGGGGTTATGAGCAGTTCTTC
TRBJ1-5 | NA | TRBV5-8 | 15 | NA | CASSFWGRAAQPQHF | TGTGCCAGCAGCTTCTGGGGGCGGGCCGCCCAGCCCCAGCATTTT
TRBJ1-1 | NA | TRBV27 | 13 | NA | CASSFAGGTEAFF | TGTGCCAGCAGTTTTGCAGGTGGGACTGAAGCTTTCTTT
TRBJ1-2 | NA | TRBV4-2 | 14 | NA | CASSQELSRYGYTF | TGTGCCAGCAGCCAAGAACTATCAAGGTATGGCTACACCTTC
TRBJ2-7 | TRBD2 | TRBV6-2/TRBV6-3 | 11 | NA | CASRSGGEQYF | TGTGCCAGCCGTTCGGGGGGCGAGCAGTACTTC
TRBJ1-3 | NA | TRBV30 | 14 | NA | CAWSVRGSGNTIYF | TGTGCCTGGAGTGTACGCGGCTCTGGAAACACCATATATTTT
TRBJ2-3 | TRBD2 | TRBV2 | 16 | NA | CASSDNPSGSTDTQYF | TGTGCCAGCAGTGATAACCCTAGCGGTAGCACAGATACGCAGTATTTT
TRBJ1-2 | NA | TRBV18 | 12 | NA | CASSLRGDGYTF | TGTGCCAGCTCACTTAGGGGCGACGGCTACACCTTC
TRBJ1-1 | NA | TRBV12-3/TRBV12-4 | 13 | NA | CASSPLANTEAFF | TGTGCCAGCAGTCCCCTAGCGAACACTGAAGCTTTCTTT
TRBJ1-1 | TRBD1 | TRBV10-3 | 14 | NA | CAITRQGTNTEAFF | TGTGCCATCACCCGACAGGGGACGAACACTGAAGCTTTCTTT
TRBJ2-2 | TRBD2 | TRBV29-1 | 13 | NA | CSAREGGTGELFF | TGCAGCGCGAGGGAGGGTGGCACCGGGGAGCTGTTTTTT
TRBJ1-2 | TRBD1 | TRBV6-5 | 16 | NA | CASSYSMGQVRYGYTF | TGTGCCAGCAGTTACTCGATGGGACAGGTGCGGTATGGCTACACCTTC
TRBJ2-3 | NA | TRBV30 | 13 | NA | CARVQGNADTQYF | TGTGCCAGAGTCCAGGGAAACGCAGATACGCAGTATTTT
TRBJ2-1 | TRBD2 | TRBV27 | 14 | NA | CASSGLAGVYEQFF | TGTGCCAGCTCGGGACTAGCGGGAGTCTATGAGCAGTTCTTC
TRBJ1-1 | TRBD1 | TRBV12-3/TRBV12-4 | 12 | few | CASRRQGTEAFF | TGTGCCAGCAGGAGACAGGGAACTGAAGCTTTCTTT
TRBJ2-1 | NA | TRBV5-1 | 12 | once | CASSLARAEQFF | TGCGCCAGCAGCTTGGCTAGAGCTGAGCAGTTCTTC
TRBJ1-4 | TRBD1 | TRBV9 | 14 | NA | CASSAGTGVEKLFF | TGTGCCAGCAGCGCCGGGACAGGGGTTGAAAAACTGTTTTTT
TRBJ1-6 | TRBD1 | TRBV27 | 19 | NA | CASSLNRGAFMSYNSPLHF | TGTGCCAGCAGTCTAAACAGGGGCGCCTTTATGTCCTATAATTCACCCCTCCACTTT
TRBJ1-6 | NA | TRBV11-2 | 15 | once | CASSQDVGAGSPLHF | TGTGCCAGCAGCCAGGACGTCGGGGCGGGGTCACCCCTCCACTTT
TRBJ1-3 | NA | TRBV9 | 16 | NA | CASSVGPKMTGNTIYF | TGTGCCAGCAGCGTAGGACCGAAAATGACAGGAAACACCATATATTTT
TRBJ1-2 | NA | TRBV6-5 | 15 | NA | CASSPAGGADYGYTF | TGTGCCAGCAGTCCGGCCGGGGGGGCTGACTATGGCTACACCTTC